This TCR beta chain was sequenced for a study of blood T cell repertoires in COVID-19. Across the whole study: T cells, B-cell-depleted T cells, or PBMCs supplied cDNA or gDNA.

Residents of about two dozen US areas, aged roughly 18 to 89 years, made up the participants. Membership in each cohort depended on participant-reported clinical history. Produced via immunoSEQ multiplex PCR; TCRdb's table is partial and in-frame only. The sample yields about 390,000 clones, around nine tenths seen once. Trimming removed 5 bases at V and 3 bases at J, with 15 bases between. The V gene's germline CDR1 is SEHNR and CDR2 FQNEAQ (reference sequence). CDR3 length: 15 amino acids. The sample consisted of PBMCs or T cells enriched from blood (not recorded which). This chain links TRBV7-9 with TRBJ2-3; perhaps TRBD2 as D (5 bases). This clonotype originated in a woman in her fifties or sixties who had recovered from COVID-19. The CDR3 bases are TGTGCCAGCAGCATAAGTTCCGGGGTAACAGATACGCAGTATTTT. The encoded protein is CASSISSGVTDTQYF.